Below, 4 T cell receptor beta chains from the same sample are listed, as sequenced in a study of T cells after yellow fever vaccination. TCRdb called the 5' RACE reads again in MiXCR, with one record for every CDR3 protein. This sample has a few hundred thousand distinct CDR3 sequences; roughly 6.8% occur once, and the top ten carry roughly 1%. Sequences were derived from CD4+ T cells sorted from PBMCs, sampled on the day of the yellow fever booster vaccination. All receptors come from a man aged 30-40 years who received the YFV17D yellow fever vaccine.

The CDR3 region has the DNA TGTGCCAGCAGGGACAGCAGGGGGCTCCACGAGCAGTACTTC. This codes for CASRDSRGLHEQYF. The chain recombines TRBV2 with TRBJ2-7; 8 bases agree with TRBD1. The germline V gene has CDR1 SNHLY and CDR2 FYNNEI. The V gene end was trimmed by 6 bases and the J gene end by 5 bases; junction bases not matched to a gene: 9. CDR3 length: 14 residues.

This clonotype was counted at least ten times. DNA of the CDR3: TGCAGTGCTAGAGATTCAAAGACCCAGTACTTC. This codes for CSARDSKTQYF. V is TRBV20-1 and J is TRBJ2-5; D is unclear. This CDR3 spans 11 amino acids. Germline CDR1 is DFQATT and CDR2 is SNEGSKA (reference sequence). V shed 0 bases and J shed 6 bases, with 5 bases lying between them.

This clonotype has just a few counts. The chain has TRBV19 and TRBJ2-1; tentatively, D is TRBD1 or TRBD2 (7 bases each). Per the germline V gene, CDR1 is LNHDA and CDR2 is SQIVND (reference sequence). CDR3 size: 15 residues. Trimming removed 7 bases from V and 8 bases from J, with 21 bases in between. The DNA for the CDR3 is TGTGCCAGTATACCCTCAGGGGGGGCGATCCATGAGCAGTTCTTC. Its protein product is CASIPSGGAIHEQFF.

There are many counts of this clonotype. The chain has TRBV7-2 and TRBJ2-7; D remains unclear. Trimming pared 4 bases from V and 2 bases from J, leaving 9 bases between. The CDR3 totals 13 residues. Germline V lookup: CDR1 SGHTA, CDR2 FQGNSA. The chain's CDR3 is CASSYSSAYEQYF. The CDR3 DNA is TGTGCCAGCAGCTATTCTTCGGCCTACGAGCAGTACTTC.